One and the same sample provided the 3 T cell receptor beta chains below, sequenced in a study of T cell repertoires in cytomegalovirus infection. Each CDR3 protein is one row after TCRdb ran MiXCR on the reads. There are some 300,000 distinct CDR3 sequences in the sample; approximately 15% occur only once, and roughly 8.9% lies in the top ten. The material sequenced was PBMCs. The receptors originated from a human donor in good health (CMV status not recorded). Some clones in this sample may be carry-over from other donors' samples.

This sequence joins TRBV11-2 and TRBJ2-5; D gene ambiguous. From germline, CDR1 is SGHAT and CDR2 FQNNGV. The germline V and J ends were trimmed by 1 base and 1 base, with 13 bases remaining between them. The CDR3 extends over 16 amino acids. The CDR3 is CASSLAQPDIQETQYF. In DNA form, the CDR3 reads TGTGCCAGCAGCTTAGCCCAACCCGACATCCAAGAGACCCAGTACTTC.

This clonotype was recorded many times. V gene TRBV20-1 combines with J gene TRBJ2-1; D is ambiguous. CDR1 is DFQATT and CDR2 is SNEGSKA in the germline V gene (reference sequence). The germline V and J ends were trimmed by 0 bases and 0 bases, with 12 bases remaining between them. This CDR3 region has 16 residues. This chain's CDR3 is CSARDKMASSYNEQFF. The CDR3 DNA is TGCAGTGCTAGAGATAAAATGGCGAGCTCCTACAATGAGCAGTTCTTC.

This clonotype was seen more than once but under ten times. The chain combines TRBV19 with TRBJ2-1; D may be TRBD2 (5 bases). From germline, CDR1 is LNHDA and CDR2 SQIVND (reference sequence). With 2 bases removed from V and 4 bases from J, the gap between germline ends came to 18 bases. The length of the CDR3 is 17 residues. CDR3 in amino acids: CASSIKPGVALYNEQFF. In nucleotides, the CDR3 is TGTGCCAGTAGTATAAAGCCCGGAGTAGCGCTTTACAATGAGCAGTTCTTC.